This T cell receptor beta chain was captured by sequencing in a study of CD8 T cells in ankylosing spondylitis (dated by TCRdb to 2016 to 2017). About the study as a whole: To find TCR variants linked to disease, the study profiled T cell receptor beta repertoires in ankylosing spondylitis patients and healthy donors. The full study cohort comprised approximately 23 ankylosing spondylitis patients and over 95 healthy donors. Peripheral blood was sampled, and synovial fluid was additionally collected from ankylosing spondylitis patients.

Sequencing instrument: Illumina HiSeq 2500. Quantitative 5'-RACE with molecular barcodes was the method used to prepare the TCR beta libraries. Processing in the source paper ran as follows. A new computational method, built on a probabilistic model of VDJ rearrangement, was used to identify disease-linked TCR variants. TCRdb itself trimmed the public reads at Q25 with fastp, ran MiXCR and retained productive beta chains. Merged by CDR3 protein, the rows form single entries marked with the most common genes and DNA. TCRdb, rather than the study authors, made the V and J calls. This sample holds around 130,000 distinct CDR3 sequences; around 9.3% were observed only once. Roughly 3.4% of the sample is in the top ten clones. V and J lose 6 bases and 3 bases, and a span of 18 bases separates them. In the germline V gene (reference sequence), CDR1 corresponds to MNHEY and CDR2 to SMNVEV. The CDR3 holds 15 amino acids from the cysteine to the phenylalanine. Just the 45-base CDR3 DNA is kept, in frame starting at base 1.

The sample holds many counts of this clonotype. There is no known antigen for this receptor. No much larger clonotype is one base removed from it; base qualities were not supplied. Broader findings and caveats from the paper: The disease-linked clones showed a CD8+ phenotype and occurred at relatively low frequencies in peripheral blood. A TCR beta motif made up of several highly homologous amino acid variants appeared to be characteristic of blood from ankylosing spondylitis patients. The disease-linked clones were reported to be significantly enriched in matched synovial fluid samples from ankylosing spondylitis patients. Some TCR beta motif variants had previously been reported in synovial fluid and blood of reactive arthritis patients, which suggested common disease-initiation mechanisms.

This TCR was sampled from a male donor with ankylosing spondylitis or in good health (not recorded which). The chain was built from TRBV27 and TRBJ2-7; the D gene lacks a confident call. Sequenced sample: blood, either unsorted or a sorted T cell fraction (not recorded which). CDR3 loop: CASSRLGRQIYEQYF. The nucleotide sequence is given as TGTGCCAGCAGCCGACTCGGCCGACAAATCTACGAGCAGTACTTC.